The present TCR beta chain was sequenced within a study of shared clonotypes between healthy human individuals. Here immunoSEQ multiplex PCR was the method, and the copy in TCRdb shows in-frame clones only, minus some. The sample carries roughly 2.4 million clones, approximately 94% recorded once. Germline V gene lookup returns CDR1 KGHSH and CDR2 LQKENI. The V gene lost 1 base and the J gene lost 5 bases, with 9 bases spanning the gap. The CDR3 extends over 13 amino acids. This TCR was recovered from a man younger than 30 in good health. The sequenced sample consisted of naive CD4+ T cells sorted from blood. The subset denotes: CD45RA+ positively selected. V is TRBV18 and J is TRBJ2-7; D is uncertain. The CDR3 is CASSPQRENEQYF. Written as DNA, the CDR3 is TGTGCCAGCTCACCACAGAGAGAAAACGAGCAGTACTTC.